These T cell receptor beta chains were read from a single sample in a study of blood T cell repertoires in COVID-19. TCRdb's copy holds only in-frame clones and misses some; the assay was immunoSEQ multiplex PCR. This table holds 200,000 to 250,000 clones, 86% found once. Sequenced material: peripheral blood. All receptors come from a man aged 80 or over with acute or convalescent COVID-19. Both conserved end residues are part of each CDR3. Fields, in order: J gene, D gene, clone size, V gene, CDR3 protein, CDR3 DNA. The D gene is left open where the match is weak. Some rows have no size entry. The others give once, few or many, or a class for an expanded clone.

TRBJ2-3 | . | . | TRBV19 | CASGEGSDTQYF | TGTGCCAGTGGTGAGGGCTCAGATACGCAGTATTTT
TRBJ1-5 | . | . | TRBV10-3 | CAISEGRGNQPQHF | TGTGCCATCAGTGAGGGGCGGGGGAATCAGCCCCAGCATTTT
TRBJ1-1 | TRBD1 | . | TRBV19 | CASSIVGRRTGSKAFF | TGTGCCAGTAGTATAGTTGGAAGAAGGACAGGATCCAAAGCTTTCTTT
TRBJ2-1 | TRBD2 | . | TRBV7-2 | CASSLAASGSSYNEQFF | TGTGCCAGCAGCTTAGCGGCTAGCGGCAGCTCCTACAATGAGCAGTTCTTC
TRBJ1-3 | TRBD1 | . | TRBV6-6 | CASSQLRTGSGNTIYF | TGTGCCAGCAGTCAACTCCGGACAGGCTCTGGAAACACCATATATTTT
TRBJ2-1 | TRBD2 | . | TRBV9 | CASSLGGLDLYNEQFF | TGTGCCAGCAGCTTGGGGGGACTAGACCTTTACAATGAGCAGTTCTTC
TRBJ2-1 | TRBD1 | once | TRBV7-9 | CASSNRQGSNEQFF | TGTGCCAGCAGCAATCGACAGGGGTCGAATGAGCAGTTCTTC
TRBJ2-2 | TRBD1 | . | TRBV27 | CASSYTGTGAGELFF | TGTGCCAGCAGTTACACCGGGACAGGGGCGGGGGAGCTGTTTTTT
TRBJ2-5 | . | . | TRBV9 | CASSVESLQETQYF | TGTGCCAGCAGCGTAGAGAGCCTCCAAGAGACCCAGTACTTC
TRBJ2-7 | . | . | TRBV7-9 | CASSFQGPSSYEQYF | TGTGCCAGCAGCTTCCAGGGGCCGTCTTCCTACGAGCAGTACTTC
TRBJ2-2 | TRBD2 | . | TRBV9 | CASSSLAGAGTGELFF | TGTGCCAGCAGCTCTTTAGCGGGAGCGGGCACCGGGGAGCTGTTTTTT
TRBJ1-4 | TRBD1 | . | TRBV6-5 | CASSLRQGNKKLFF | TGTGCCAGCAGCCTAAGACAGGGGAATAAAAAACTGTTTTTT
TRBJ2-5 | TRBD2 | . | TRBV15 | CATSRDPLAGKETQYF | TGTGCCACCAGCAGAGATCCCCTAGCGGGTAAAGAGACCCAGTACTTC
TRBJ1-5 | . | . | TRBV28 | CASSRGQYSNQPQHF | TGTGCCAGCAGCCGCGGACAGTATAGCAATCAGCCCCAGCATTTT
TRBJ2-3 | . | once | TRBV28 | CASSGGLYTDTQYF | TGTGCCAGCAGCGGTGGACTGTACACAGATACGCAGTATTTT
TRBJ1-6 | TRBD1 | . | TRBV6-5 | CASSYSRDRGLQPLHF | TGTGCCAGCAGTTACTCGCGGGACAGGGGGCTCCAACCCCTCCACTTT
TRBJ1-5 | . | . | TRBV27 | CASSRPGLHQPQHF | TGTGCCAGCAGTCGTCCTGGACTGCATCAGCCCCAGCATTTT
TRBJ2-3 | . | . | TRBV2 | CASNSRDTDTQYF | TGTGCCTCGAACTCCCGCGACACAGATACGCAGTATTTT
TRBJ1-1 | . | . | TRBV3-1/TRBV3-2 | CASSQDRGVGANTEAFF | TGTGCCAGCAGCCAAGACAGGGGCGTGGGGGCAAACACTGAAGCTTTCTTT
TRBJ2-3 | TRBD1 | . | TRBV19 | CASSPGQRTDTQYF | TGTGCCAGTAGCCCGGGACAGCGCACAGATACGCAGTATTTT
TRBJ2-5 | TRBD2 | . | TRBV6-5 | CASSLAGVETQYF | TGTGCCAGCAGTTTGGCGGGAGTGGAGACCCAGTACTTC
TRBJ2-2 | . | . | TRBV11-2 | CASSLGQANTGELFF | TGTGCCAGCAGCTTAGGACAGGCGAACACCGGGGAGCTGTTTTTT
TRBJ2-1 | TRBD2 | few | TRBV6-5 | CASTPGLAGGNEQFF | TGTGCCAGCACCCCTGGGCTAGCGGGAGGCAATGAGCAGTTCTTC
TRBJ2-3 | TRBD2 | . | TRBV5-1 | CASSPGLAGVRTQYF | TGCGCCAGCAGCCCGGGACTAGCGGGAGTGAGGACGCAGTATTTT
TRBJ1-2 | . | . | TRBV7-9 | CASSLDPPGDLYGYTF | TGTGCCAGCAGCTTAGACCCTCCAGGGGATCTCTATGGCTACACCTTC
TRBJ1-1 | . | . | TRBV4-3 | CASSGEGSIHEAFF | TGCGCCAGCAGCGGAGAGGGATCTATCCATGAAGCTTTCTTT
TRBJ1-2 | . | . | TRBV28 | CASSLFGLEMLGGYTF | TGTGCCAGCAGTTTATTCGGACTAGAAATGTTGGGGGGCTACACCTTC
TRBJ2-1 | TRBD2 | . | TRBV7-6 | CASKTGSGNNEQFF | TGTGCCAGCAAAACGGGTAGCGGGAATAATGAGCAGTTCTTC
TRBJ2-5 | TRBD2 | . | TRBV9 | CASSGHPGLAGGETQYF | TGTGCCAGCAGCGGTCACCCGGGACTAGCGGGAGGGGAGACCCAGTACTTC
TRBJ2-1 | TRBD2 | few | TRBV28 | CASSFSGGPLSEQFF | TGTGCCAGCAGTTTCAGCGGGGGGCCCCTAAGTGAGCAGTTCTTC
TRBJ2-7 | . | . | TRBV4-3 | CASSHSGYEQYF | TGCGCCAGCAGCCACTCAGGATACGAGCAGTACTTC